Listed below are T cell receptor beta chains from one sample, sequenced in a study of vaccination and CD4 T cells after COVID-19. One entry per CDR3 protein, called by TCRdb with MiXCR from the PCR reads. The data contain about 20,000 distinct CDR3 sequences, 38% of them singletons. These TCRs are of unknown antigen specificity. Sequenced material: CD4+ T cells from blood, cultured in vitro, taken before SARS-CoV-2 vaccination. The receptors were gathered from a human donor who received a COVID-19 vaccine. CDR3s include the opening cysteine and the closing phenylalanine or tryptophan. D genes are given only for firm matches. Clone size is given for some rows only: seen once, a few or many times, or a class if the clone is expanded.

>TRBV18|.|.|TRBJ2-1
CASSPSNDEQFF
TGTGCCAGCTCACCATCCAATGATGAGCAGTTCTTC
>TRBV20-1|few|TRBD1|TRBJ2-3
CSAGPGTGTDTQYF
TGCAGTGCTGGCCCCGGGACAGGCACAGATACGCAGTATTTT
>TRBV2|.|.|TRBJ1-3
CASSEFSGNTIYF
TGTGCCAGCAGTGAGTTCTCTGGAAACACCATATATTTT
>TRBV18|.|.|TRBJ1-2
CASSPPTASYGYTF
TGTGCCAGCTCACCACCGACGGCTAGCTATGGCTACACCTTC
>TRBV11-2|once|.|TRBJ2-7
CASSLDLSWVLDEQYF
TGTGCCAGCAGCTTAGATCTGTCGTGGGTCCTGGACGAGCAGTACTTC
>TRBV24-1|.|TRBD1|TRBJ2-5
CATSDLGQGLQETQYF
TGTGCCACCAGTGATTTGGGACAGGGGTTGCAAGAGACCCAGTACTTC
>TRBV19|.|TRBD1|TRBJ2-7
CASSARGQGDYEQYF
TGTGCCAGTAGTGCCCGGGGACAGGGTGACTACGAGCAGTACTTC
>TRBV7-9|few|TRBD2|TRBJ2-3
CASSPGTSGGWTDTQYF
TGTGCCAGCAGCCCCGGGACTAGCGGGGGTTGGACAGATACGCAGTATTTT
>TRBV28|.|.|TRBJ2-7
CASSSGKYEQYF
TGTGCCAGCAGTTCAGGGAAATACGAGCAGTACTTC
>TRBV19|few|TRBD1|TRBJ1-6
CASSISQDRDSPLHF
TGTGCCAGTAGTATTTCCCAGGACAGGGATTCACCCCTCCACTTT
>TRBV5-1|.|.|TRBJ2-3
CASSLRGAGDTDTQYF
TGCGCCAGCAGCCTTCGGGGGGCGGGTGACACAGATACGCAGTATTTT
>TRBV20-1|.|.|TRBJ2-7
CSARTVAGLPYEQYF
TGCAGTGCTAGAACCGTGGCGGGGCTCCCCTACGAGCAGTACTTC
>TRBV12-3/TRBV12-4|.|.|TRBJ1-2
CASSQGTESYTF
TGTGCCAGCAGTCAAGGGACGGAAAGCTACACCTTC
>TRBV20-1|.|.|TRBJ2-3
CSARVRAGTDTRYF
TGCAGTGCTAGAGTCAGGGCGGGCACAGATACGCGGTATTTT
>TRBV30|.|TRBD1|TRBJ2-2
CAWIGTANTGELFF
TGTGCCTGGATAGGGACAGCTAACACCGGGGAGCTGTTTTTT
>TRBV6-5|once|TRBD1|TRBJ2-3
CASRYRDRVMTDTQYF
TGTGCCAGCAGATACCGGGACAGGGTCATGACAGATACGCAGTATTTT
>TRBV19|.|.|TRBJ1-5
CASSIGTGDQPQHF
TGTGCCAGTAGTATAGGGACGGGGGATCAGCCCCAGCATTTT
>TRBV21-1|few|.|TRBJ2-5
CASSKEGLAGGQETQYF
TGTGCCAGCAGCAAAGAGGGACTAGCGGGGGGACAAGAGACCCAGTACTTC
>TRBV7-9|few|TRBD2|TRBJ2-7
CASSKGTSGAEQYF
TGTGCCAGCAGCAAAGGGACTAGCGGGGCCGAGCAGTACTTC
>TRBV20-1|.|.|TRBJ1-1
CSARRGGWTTEAFF
TGCAGTGCTAGAAGGGGAGGGTGGACCACTGAAGCTTTCTTT
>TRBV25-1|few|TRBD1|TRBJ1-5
CASRGQGNQPQHF
TGTGCCAGCAGGGGACAGGGCAATCAGCCCCAGCATTTT
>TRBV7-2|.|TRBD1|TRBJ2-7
CASSLGIGTAYEQYF
TGTGCCAGCAGCTTAGGGATAGGGACAGCCTACGAGCAGTACTTC
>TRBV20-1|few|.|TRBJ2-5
CSARDILEQETQYF
TGCAGTGCTAGAGATATCCTAGAACAAGAGACCCAGTACTTC
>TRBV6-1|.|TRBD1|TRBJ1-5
CASRRTLTGTVNRPQHF
TGTGCCAGCAGGAGGACCTTAACCGGGACAGTTAATCGACCCCAGCATTTT
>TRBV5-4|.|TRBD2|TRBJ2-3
CASSLETSGSTDTQYF
TGTGCCAGCAGCCTGGAGACTAGCGGGAGCACAGATACGCAGTATTTT
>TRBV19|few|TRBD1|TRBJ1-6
CASSMGDRAPINSPLHF
TGTGCCAGTAGTATGGGGGACAGGGCCCCCATCAATTCACCCCTCCACTTT
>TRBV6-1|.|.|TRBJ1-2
CASSRDGANYGYTF
TGTGCCAGCAGCCGGGACGGAGCTAACTATGGCTACACCTTC
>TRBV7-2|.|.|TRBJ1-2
CASSLAKTSTHYGYTF
TGTGCCAGCAGCTTAGCGAAAACCTCAACTCACTATGGCTACACCTTC
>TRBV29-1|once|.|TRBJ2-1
CSADHTAHEQFF
TGCAGCGCTGATCATACGGCCCATGAGCAGTTCTTC
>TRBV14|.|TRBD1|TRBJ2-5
CASSPTTGSLQETQYF
TGTGCCAGCAGCCCGACGACAGGGAGTTTACAAGAGACCCAGTACTTC
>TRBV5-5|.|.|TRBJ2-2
CASSLVLVRHTGELFF
TGTGCCAGCAGCTTGGTGCTTGTGCGGCACACCGGGGAGCTGTTTTTT
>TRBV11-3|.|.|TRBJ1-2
CASSLESLYGYTF
TGTGCCAGCAGCTTAGAGTCCCTCTATGGCTACACCTTC
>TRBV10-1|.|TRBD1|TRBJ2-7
CASSEYGGQGVDEQYF
TGCGCCAGCAGTGAGTATGGGGGACAGGGTGTCGACGAGCAGTACTTC
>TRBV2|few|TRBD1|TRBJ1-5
CASSEGQPYSNQPQHF
TGTGCCAGCAGTGAGGGACAGCCCTATAGCAATCAGCCCCAGCATTTT
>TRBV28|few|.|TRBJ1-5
CASSLQPQHF
TGTGCCAGCAGTTTGCAGCCCCAGCATTTT
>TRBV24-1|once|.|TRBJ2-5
CATSVGGQETQYF
TGTGCCACCAGTGTAGGCGGGCAAGAGACCCAGTACTTC
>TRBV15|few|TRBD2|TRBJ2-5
CATSRSSGGTETQYF
TGTGCCACCAGCAGATCTAGCGGGGGGACGGAGACCCAGTACTTC